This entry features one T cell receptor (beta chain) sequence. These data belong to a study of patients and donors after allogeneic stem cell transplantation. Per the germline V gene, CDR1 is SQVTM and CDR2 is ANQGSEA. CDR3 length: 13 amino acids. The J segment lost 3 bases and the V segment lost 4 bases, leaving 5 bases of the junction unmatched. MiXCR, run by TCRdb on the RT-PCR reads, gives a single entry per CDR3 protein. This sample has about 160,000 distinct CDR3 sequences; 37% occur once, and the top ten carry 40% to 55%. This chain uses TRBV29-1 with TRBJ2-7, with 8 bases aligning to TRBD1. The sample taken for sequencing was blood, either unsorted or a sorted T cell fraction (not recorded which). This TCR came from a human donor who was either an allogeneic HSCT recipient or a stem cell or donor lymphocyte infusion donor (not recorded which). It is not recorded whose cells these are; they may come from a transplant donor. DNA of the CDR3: TGCAGCGTTGTGAGGACAGGGAGCTACGAGCAGTACTTC. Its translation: CSVVRTGSYEQYF.